The sequence of this T cell receptor beta chain was determined in a study of technical replicates of blood from a few donors. This clone showed up just a few times. Germline loops: CDR1 SGDLS, CDR2 YYNGEE. V gave up 3 bases and J gave up 7 bases, with 11 bases separating them. The CDR3 is made up of 12 amino acids. This table comes from immunoSEQ multiplex PCR, and its TCRdb copy is limited to in-frame clones, with some not included. The sample shows roughly 82,000 clones, under 96% of them seen only once. This receptor was taken from a human donor in good health. This rearrangement joins TRBV9 to TRBJ2-7; no clear D gene. Material for sequencing was T cells isolated from PBMCs. CDR3 in DNA: TGTGCCAGCAGCGCTTCGGTGAGTGAGCAGTACTTC. It translates to CASSASVSEQYF.